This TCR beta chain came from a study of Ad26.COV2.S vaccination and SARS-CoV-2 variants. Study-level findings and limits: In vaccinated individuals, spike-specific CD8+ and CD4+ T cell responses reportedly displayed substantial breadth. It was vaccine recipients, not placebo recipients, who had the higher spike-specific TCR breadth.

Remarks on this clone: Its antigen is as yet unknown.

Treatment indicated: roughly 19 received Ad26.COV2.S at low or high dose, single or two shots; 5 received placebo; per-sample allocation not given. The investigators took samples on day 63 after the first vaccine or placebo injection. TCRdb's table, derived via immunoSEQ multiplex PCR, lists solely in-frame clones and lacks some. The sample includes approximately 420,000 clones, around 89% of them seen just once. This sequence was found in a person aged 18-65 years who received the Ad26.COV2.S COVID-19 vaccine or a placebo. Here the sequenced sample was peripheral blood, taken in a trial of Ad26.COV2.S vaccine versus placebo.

The CDR3 sequence: CASSQGAGTGNTIYF. In DNA, the CDR3 is TGTGCCAGCAGCCAAGGTGCAGGGACTGGAAACACCATATATTTT. The chain couples TRBV3-1 (or the pseudogene TRBV3-2) to TRBJ1-3, with D perhaps TRBD1 (5 bases). In germline, CDR1 is LGHDT, CDR2 YNNKEL (reference sequence). CDR3 length: 15 residues. V lost 1 base to trimming and J lost 2 bases, with 9 bases between them.